The clone carrying this T cell receptor beta chain was seen a few times. This record belongs to a study of blood T cell repertoires in COVID-19. Looking at the study overall: COVID-19 samples from acute and convalescent phases originated in the United States, Italy and Spain. From T cells, B-cell-depleted T cells, or PBMCs came the material, which was cDNA or gDNA.

In the source study's methods: Reference gene primers were amplified, and this amplification served to estimate nucleated cell counts. Sequenced by immunoSEQ multiplex PCR; TCRdb stores in-frame clones only, minus some. V, J and clone size reflect that table, while D and trimming were determined from the DNA. Of 150,000 to 200,000 clones listed, approximately 81% are singletons. Participants, roughly 18 to 100 years old, spanned under 25 US areas. The CDR3 length is 16 residues. Germline loops: CDR1 LGHNA, CDR2 YNFKEQ. V was clipped by 2 bases and J by 5 bases; unmatched bases: 8. This rearrangement joins TRBV4-2 to TRBJ1-2, with TRBD1 matching over 10 bases. Specimen: PBMCs or T cells enriched from blood (not recorded which). The sequence was obtained from a woman aged 40 to 50 with acute COVID-19. CDR3 sequence reads: CASSQLTGTGVYGYTF. In nucleotides, the CDR3 is TGTGCCAGCAGCCAACTGACCGGGACAGGGGTGTATGGCTACACCTTC.